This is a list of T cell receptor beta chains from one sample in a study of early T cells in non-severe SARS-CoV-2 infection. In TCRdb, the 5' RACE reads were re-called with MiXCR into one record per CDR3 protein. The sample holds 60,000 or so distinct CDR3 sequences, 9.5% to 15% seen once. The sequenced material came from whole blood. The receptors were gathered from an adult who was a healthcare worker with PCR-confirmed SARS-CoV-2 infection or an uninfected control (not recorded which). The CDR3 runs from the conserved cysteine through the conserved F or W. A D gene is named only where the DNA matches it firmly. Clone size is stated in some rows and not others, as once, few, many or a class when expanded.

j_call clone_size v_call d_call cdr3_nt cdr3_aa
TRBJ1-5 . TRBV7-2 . TGTGCCAGCAGACCCCACGGGGATCAGCCCCAGCATTTT CASRPHGDQPQHF
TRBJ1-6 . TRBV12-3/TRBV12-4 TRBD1 TGTGCCAGCAGCCTGGACAGGGCGAGTAATTCACCCCTCCACTTT CASSLDRASNSPLHF
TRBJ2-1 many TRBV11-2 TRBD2 TGTGCCAGCAGCCGGGGACTAGCGGGATTGAATGAGCAGTTCTTC CASSRGLAGLNEQFF
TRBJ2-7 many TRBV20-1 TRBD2 TGCAGTGCTAGGAGCGGGATGAATACCTACGAGCAGTACTTC CSARSGMNTYEQYF
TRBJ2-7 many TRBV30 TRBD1 TGTGCCTGGAGTATGGGACAGGGAGCCTACGAGCAGTACTTC CAWSMGQGAYEQYF
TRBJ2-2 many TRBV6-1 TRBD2 TGTGCCAGCATGTCCCGCGGGGAAGCGGGAGGATCGTTGACCGGGGAGCTGTTTTTT CASMSRGEAGGSLTGELFF
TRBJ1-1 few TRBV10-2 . TGCGCCAGCAGTCTGGAAGAGATAGGGATTGACACTGAAGCTTTCTTT CASSLEEIGIDTEAFF
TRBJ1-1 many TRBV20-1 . TGCAGTGCCCCGGAGGGATCAGGCACTGAAGCTTTCTTT CSAPEGSGTEAFF
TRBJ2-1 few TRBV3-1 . TGTGCCAGCAGCCGGGTCGGCAGAGAAATCAATGAGCAGTTCTTC CASSRVGREINEQFF
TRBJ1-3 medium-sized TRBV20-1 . TGCAGTGCTACAGTCAAAGCCGGAGCCATATATTTT CSATVKAGAIYF